This TCR beta chain was sequenced for a study of T cells after yellow fever vaccination. Looked up from germline, CDR1 is SGHTA and CDR2 is FQGNSA. The length of the CDR3 is 17 residues. With 5 bases clipped from V and 4 bases from J, the junction kept 11 bases outside the gene matches. TCR cDNA was made by 5'RACE template switching, adding a universal primer site and UMIs. Using its own MiXCR run on the 5' RACE reads, TCRdb lists one record per CDR3 protein. Among 450,000 to 600,000 distinct CDR3 sequences, around a sixth were seen once, and the ten largest hold around a sixth. Sample: PBMCs, taken less than 6 days after the first yellow fever vaccination. This chain connects TRBV7-2 to TRBJ2-2, with 9 positions matching TRBD1. This clonotype was sampled from a young man who received the YFV17D yellow fever vaccine. The CDR3 coding sequence is TGTGCCAGCAGCATTCAAACAGGGGGCGTATTCACCGGGGAGCTGTTTTTT. Its translation: CASSIQTGGVFTGELFF.